The T cell receptor beta chain under discussion was sequenced for a study of blood T cell repertoires in COVID-19. Overall study context: COVID-19 samples, acute and convalescent, were from the United States, Italy and Spain.

How the authors handled the data: Amplification with reference gene primers provided the estimates of nucleated cell counts. Libraries were prepared by immunoSEQ multiplex PCR; TCRdb keeps only in-frame clonotypes and omits some of them. That table furnishes V, J and clone size, whereas the DNA furnished D and trimming. The sample contains about 89,000 clones, about 80% of which appear only once. This receptor was identified in a woman older than 75 with acute or convalescent COVID-19. Sequencing was done on a sample of peripheral blood.

CDR3 in amino acids: CATALEAFF. Written as DNA, the CDR3 is TGTGCCACTGCGCTTGAAGCTTTCTTT. The chain employs TRBV24-1 and TRBJ1-1; D remains unclear. Trimming shortened V by 10 bases and J by 7 bases, and 6 bases separated the two germline ends. The CDR3 spans 9 residues. Germline assignment: CDR1 KGHDR and CDR2 SFDVKD.